A selection of T cell receptor beta chains follows, all from one sample in a study of cytomegalovirus exposure and HLA in healthy donors. Generated by immunoSEQ multiplex PCR, the TCRdb table keeps only in-frame clones and is missing some. The table shows approximately 140,000 clones, with 70% to 85% occurring only once. The material sequenced was PBMCs. The receptors derive from a woman aged 40 to 49 in good health and CMV-seronegative. CDR3s include the opening cysteine and the closing phenylalanine or tryptophan. A D gene is named only where the DNA matches it firmly. Not all rows give a size; the values are once, few, many and, for expanded clones, a class.

size,J,V,D,CDR3,DNA
once,TRBJ1-3,TRBV5-1,TRBD1,CASSSPGQGVNTIYF,TGCGCCAGCAGCTCCCCGGGACAGGGGGTAAACACCATATATTTT
.,TRBJ2-1,TRBV7-3,TRBD1,CASSNDRGSYNEQFF,TGTGCCAGCAGCAATGACAGGGGGTCCTACAATGAGCAGTTCTTC
.,TRBJ1-5,TRBV27,.,CASSPGVGNQPQHF,TGTGCCAGCAGTCCCGGAGTGGGCAATCAGCCCCAGCATTTT
.,TRBJ2-5,TRBV30,.,CAWMGQIQETQYF,TGTGCCTGGATGGGCCAGATCCAAGAGACCCAGTACTTC
.,TRBJ2-3,TRBV5-6,.,CASREGAPSTDTQYF,TGTGCCAGCAGGGAGGGGGCCCCTAGCACAGATACGCAGTATTTT
.,TRBJ1-3,TRBV6-6,.,CASSSGEGRNTIYF,TGTGCCAGCAGTTCCGGGGAGGGGAGAAACACCATATATTTT
.,TRBJ2-7,TRBV7-9,TRBD1,CSSSWWTGISYEQYF,TGTTCCAGCAGCTGGTGGACAGGGATCAGCTACGAGCAGTACTTC
once,TRBJ1-2,TRBV28,TRBD1,CASSLGDRGYTF,TGTGCCAGCAGTTTAGGGGACAGGGGCTACACCTTC
.,TRBJ1-2,TRBV2,TRBD1,CASSDQDRGRQVYGYTF,TGTGCCAGCAGTGATCAGGACAGGGGGCGACAGGTCTATGGCTACACCTTC
.,TRBJ1-1,TRBV19,.,CASSAGYTEAFF,TGTGCCAGTAGTGCAGGGTACACTGAAGCTTTCTTT
.,TRBJ2-7,TRBV11-3,TRBD2,CASSGRGYEQYF,TGTGCCTCTAGCGGGAGAGGTTACGAGCAGTACTTC
.,TRBJ2-1,TRBV6-6,.,CASLGGGKIF,TGTGCCAGCCTAGGAGGCGGGAAAATCTTC
.,TRBJ2-3,TRBV7-8,.,CASSFLSGATTDTQYF,TGTGCCAGCAGCTTTCTGTCTGGAGCCACCACAGATACGCAGTATTTT
.,TRBJ2-3,TRBV4-3,.,CASSQDRASFFSRADTQYF,TGCGCCAGCAGCCAAGATAGAGCGTCCTTCTTCTCCCGGGCAGATACGCAGTATTTT
.,TRBJ2-1,TRBV27,.,CATLGRDNEQFF,TGTGCCACCCTTGGCAGGGACAATGAGCAGTTCTTC
.,TRBJ1-4,TRBV6-6,TRBD1,CASGYTGTGNEKLFF,TGTGCCAGCGGTTACACCGGGACAGGGAATGAAAAACTGTTTTTT
few,TRBJ1-5,TRBV27,TRBD1,CASSISGTGGLQPQHF,TGTGCCAGCAGTATATCCGGGACAGGGGGGCTTCAGCCCCAGCATTTT
once,TRBJ2-7,TRBV28,TRBD2,CASSLGLAEYEQYF,TGTGCCAGCAGTTTGGGACTAGCGGAATACGAGCAGTACTTC
.,TRBJ2-3,TRBV7-9,.,CASSLELDTDTQYF,TGTGCCAGCAGCTTAGAACTAGACACAGATACGCAGTATTTT
.,TRBJ1-2,TRBV19,.,CASSTPGSYGYTF,TGTGCCAGTAGTACCCCGGGAAGCTATGGCTACACCTTC
.,TRBJ2-1,TRBV19,.,CASSKGGPYNEQFF,TGTGCCAGTAGTAAGGGGGGGCCCTACAATGAGCAGTTCTTC
.,TRBJ2-3,TRBV28,.,CASSRAGTGTDTQYF,TGTGCCAGCTCGAGGGCGGGGACAGGCACAGATACGCAGTATTTT
.,TRBJ2-7,TRBV7-9,.,CASSSDSDEQYF,TGTGCCAGCAGCTCCGACAGTGACGAGCAGTACTTC
.,TRBJ2-2,TRBV4-2,.,CASSQVHSGDTGELFF,TGTGCCAGCAGCCAAGTACACTCGGGAGACACCGGGGAGCTGTTTTTT
.,TRBJ1-4,TRBV4-3,TRBD1,CASSPGQAEKLFF,TGCGCCAGCAGCCCGGGACAGGCTGAAAAACTGTTTTTT
.,TRBJ1-5,TRBV10-3,TRBD1,CAIRDRVDQPQHF,TGTGCCATCAGAGACAGGGTAGATCAGCCCCAGCATTTT
once,TRBJ2-1,TRBV29-1,TRBD2,CSVEASGIAGAKYNEQFF,TGCAGCGTTGAAGCTTCCGGGATAGCGGGAGCGAAATACAATGAGCAGTTCTTC
.,TRBJ2-7,TRBV7-9,TRBD2,CASSTTTSGYSYEQYF,TGTGCCAGCAGCACAACGACTAGCGGTTACTCCTACGAGCAGTACTTC
.,TRBJ2-1,TRBV9,.,CASSVGLDHNEQFF,TGTGCCAGCAGCGTAGGATTAGATCACAATGAGCAGTTCTTC
.,TRBJ2-7,TRBV5-5,TRBD1,CASSPWTGSNEQYF,TGTGCCAGCAGCCCCTGGACAGGGTCTAACGAGCAGTACTTC
.,TRBJ1-2,TRBV19,.,CASTGEREGAYGYTF,TGTGCCAGTACCGGAGAGAGGGAGGGAGCCTATGGCTACACCTTC
.,TRBJ2-2,TRBV7-2,.,CASSISGTGELFF,TGTGCCAGCAGCATTAGCGGAACCGGGGAGCTGTTTTTT
.,TRBJ2-1,TRBV5-6,.,CASSLFGGIYNEQFF,TGTGCCAGCAGCTTGTTCGGAGGGATATACAATGAGCAGTTCTTC
once,TRBJ2-7,TRBV12-5,.,CASASGAYEQYF,TGTGCTAGTGCCTCAGGGGCCTACGAGCAGTACTTC
.,TRBJ1-4,TRBV7-6,TRBD1,CASSLDRQGGEKLFF,TGTGCCAGCAGCTTAGACCGACAGGGGGGCGAAAAACTGTTTTTT
.,TRBJ1-3,TRBV30,.,CAWSPQSRDITSGNTIYF,TGTGCCTGGAGCCCTCAATCCCGGGACATTACCTCTGGAAACACCATATATTTT
.,TRBJ2-3,TRBV6-1,TRBD2,CASSDLGLAGGTDTQYF,TGTGCCAGCAGTGATCTCGGACTAGCGGGGGGCACAGATACGCAGTATTTT
.,TRBJ1-5,TRBV11-2,.,CASSPEATPAQPQHF,TGTGCCAGCAGCCCGGAGGCCACACCCGCCCAGCCCCAGCATTTT
.,TRBJ1-5,TRBV7-2,TRBD1,CASSPKGGQTNQPQHF,TGTGCCAGCAGCCCAAAAGGGGGACAGACAAATCAGCCCCAGCATTTT
once,TRBJ1-3,TRBV2,TRBD1,CASSAQQGSGGNTIYF,TGTGCCAGCAGTGCTCAACAGGGGTCGGGTGGAAACACCATATATTTT
.,TRBJ2-5,TRBV2,TRBD2,CASRRRTTGGSGETQYF,TGTGCCAGCAGACGAAGGACTACGGGAGGAAGTGGAGAGACCCAGTACTTC
.,TRBJ1-2,TRBV9,.,CASSVSQGSNGYTF,TGTGCCAGCAGCGTTTCTCAGGGTTCCAATGGCTACACCTTC
once,TRBJ2-7,TRBV6-5,.,CASSYSSTPYEQYF,TGTGCCAGCAGTTACTCAAGTACACCCTACGAGCAGTACTTC
.,TRBJ2-5,TRBV6-1,.,CASSDRVETQYF,TGTGCCAGCAGTGACAGGGTAGAGACCCAGTACTTC
.,TRBJ1-2,TRBV15,TRBD1,CATSGDRVYGYTF,TGTGCCACCAGCGGGGACAGGGTTTATGGCTACACCTTC